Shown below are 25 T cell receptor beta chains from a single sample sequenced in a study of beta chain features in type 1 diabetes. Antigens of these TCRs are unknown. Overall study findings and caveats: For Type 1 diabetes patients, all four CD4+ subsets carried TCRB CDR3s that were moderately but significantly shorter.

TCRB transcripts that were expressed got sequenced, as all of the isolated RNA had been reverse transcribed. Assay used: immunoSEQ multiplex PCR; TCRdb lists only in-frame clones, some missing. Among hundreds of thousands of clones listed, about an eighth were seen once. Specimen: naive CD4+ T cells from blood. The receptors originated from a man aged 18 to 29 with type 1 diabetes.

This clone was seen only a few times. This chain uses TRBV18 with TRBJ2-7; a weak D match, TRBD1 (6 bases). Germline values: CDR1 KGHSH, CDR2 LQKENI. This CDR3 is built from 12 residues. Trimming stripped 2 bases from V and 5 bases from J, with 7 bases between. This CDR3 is CASSPGGHEQYF. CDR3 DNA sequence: TGTGCCAGCTCACCAGGGGGCCACGAGCAGTACTTC.

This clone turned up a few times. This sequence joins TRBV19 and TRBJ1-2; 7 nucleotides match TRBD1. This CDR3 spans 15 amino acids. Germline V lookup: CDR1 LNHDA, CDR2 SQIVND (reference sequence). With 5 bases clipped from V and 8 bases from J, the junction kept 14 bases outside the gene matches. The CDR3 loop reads CASSAIPTGDSGYTF. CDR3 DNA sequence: TGTGCCAGTAGTGCGATACCAACAGGGGATTCGGGCTACACCTTC.

The CDR3 reads CASIGDGNWRANVLTF. The CDR3 DNA follows: TGTGCCAGCATAGGAGACGGGAACTGGCGGGCCAACGTCCTGACTTTC. V gene TRBV25-1 combines with J gene TRBJ2-6; TRBD2 is a possible D gene (5 bases). CDR1 MGHDK and CDR2 SYGVNS come from the germline V gene. V gave up 7 bases and J gave up 5 bases, with 18 bases separating them. The CDR3 has 16 amino acids.

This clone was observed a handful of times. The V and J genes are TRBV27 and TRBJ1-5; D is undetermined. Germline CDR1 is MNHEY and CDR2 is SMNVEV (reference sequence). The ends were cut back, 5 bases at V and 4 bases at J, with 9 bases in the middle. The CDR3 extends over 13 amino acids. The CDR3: CASSPLVNQPQHF. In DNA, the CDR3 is TGTGCCAGCAGTCCCCTGGTTAATCAGCCCCAGCATTTT.

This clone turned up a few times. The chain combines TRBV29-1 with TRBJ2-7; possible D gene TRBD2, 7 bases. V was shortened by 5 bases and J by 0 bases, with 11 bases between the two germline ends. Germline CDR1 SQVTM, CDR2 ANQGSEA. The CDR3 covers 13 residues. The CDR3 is CSVRGGLSYEQYF. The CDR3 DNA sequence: TGCAGCGTTAGGGGGGGGCTCTCCTACGAGCAGTACTTC.

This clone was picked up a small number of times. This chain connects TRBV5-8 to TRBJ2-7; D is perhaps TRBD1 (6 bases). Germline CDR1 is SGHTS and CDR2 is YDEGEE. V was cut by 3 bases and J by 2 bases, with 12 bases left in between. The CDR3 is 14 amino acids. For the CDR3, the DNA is TGTGCCAGCAGCTACGAAGGGGGACCCTACGAGCAGTACTTC. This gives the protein CASSYEGGPYEQYF.

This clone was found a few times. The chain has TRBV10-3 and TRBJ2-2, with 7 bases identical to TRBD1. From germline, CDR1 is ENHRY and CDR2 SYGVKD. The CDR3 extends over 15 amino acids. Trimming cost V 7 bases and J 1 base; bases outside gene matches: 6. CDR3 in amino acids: CAITGDSRNTGELFF. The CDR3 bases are TGTGCCATCACCGGGGACAGCCGGAACACCGGGGAGCTGTTTTTT.

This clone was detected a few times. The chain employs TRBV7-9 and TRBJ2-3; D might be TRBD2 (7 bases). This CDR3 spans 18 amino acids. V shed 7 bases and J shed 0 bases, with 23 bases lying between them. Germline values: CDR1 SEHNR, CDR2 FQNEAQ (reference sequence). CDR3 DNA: TGTGCCAGCACCCCCTCCGCGGGGGCCACAAAGAGCACAGATACGCAGTATTTT. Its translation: CASTPSAGATKSTDTQYF.

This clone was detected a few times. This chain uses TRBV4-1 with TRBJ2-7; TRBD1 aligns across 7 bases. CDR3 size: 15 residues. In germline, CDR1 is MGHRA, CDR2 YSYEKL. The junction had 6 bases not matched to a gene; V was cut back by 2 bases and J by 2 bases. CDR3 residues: CASSQIPGTAYEQYF. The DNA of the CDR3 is TGCGCCAGCAGCCAAATTCCGGGGACAGCCTACGAGCAGTACTTC.

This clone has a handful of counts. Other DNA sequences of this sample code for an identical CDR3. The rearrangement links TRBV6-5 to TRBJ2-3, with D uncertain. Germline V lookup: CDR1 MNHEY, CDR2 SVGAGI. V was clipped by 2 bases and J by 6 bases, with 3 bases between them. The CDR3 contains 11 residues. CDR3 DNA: TGTGCCAGCAGTTACGGTGATACGCAGTATTTT. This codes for CASSYGDTQYF.

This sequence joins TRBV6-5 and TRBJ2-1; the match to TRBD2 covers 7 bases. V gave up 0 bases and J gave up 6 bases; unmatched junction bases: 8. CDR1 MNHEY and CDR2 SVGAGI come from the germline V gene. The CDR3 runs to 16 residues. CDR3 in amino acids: CASSYSGEGRGNEQFF. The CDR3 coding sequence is TGTGCCAGCAGTTACTCCGGGGAGGGAAGGGGCAATGAGCAGTTCTTC.

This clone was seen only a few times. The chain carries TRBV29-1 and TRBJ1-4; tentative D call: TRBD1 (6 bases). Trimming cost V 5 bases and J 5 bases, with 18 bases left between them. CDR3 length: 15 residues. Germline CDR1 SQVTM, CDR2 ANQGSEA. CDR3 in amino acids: CSVQRTDLRNEKLFF. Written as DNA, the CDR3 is TGCAGCGTTCAGAGGACAGACCTGCGAAATGAAAAACTGTTTTTT.

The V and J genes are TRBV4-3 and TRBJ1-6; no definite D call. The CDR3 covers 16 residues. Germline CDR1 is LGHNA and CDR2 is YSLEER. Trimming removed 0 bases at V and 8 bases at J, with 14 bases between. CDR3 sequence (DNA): TGCGCCAGCAGCCAAGATCAGAAGGGTTGGGATTCACCCCTCCACTTT. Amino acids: CASSQDQKGWDSPLHF.

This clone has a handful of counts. The CDR3 DNA is TGTGCCAGCAGCCCTCCAGACCTCCTTTCTACGCAGTATTTT. Residues: CASSPPDLLSTQYF. The J gene is TRBJ2-3, the V gene TRBV9; D not resolved. Trimming removed 4 bases at V and 8 bases at J, with 17 bases between. CDR1 and CDR2 (germline): SGDLS, YYNGEE. The CDR3 runs 14 residues.

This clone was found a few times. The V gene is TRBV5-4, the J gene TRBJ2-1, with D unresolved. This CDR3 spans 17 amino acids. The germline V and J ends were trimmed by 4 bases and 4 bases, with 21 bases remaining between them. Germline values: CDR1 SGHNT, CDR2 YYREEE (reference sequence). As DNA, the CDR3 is TGTGCCAGCAGCCCCCGAGGAGCCGGGTTAAGTTACAATGAGCAGTTCTTC. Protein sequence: CASSPRGAGLSYNEQFF.

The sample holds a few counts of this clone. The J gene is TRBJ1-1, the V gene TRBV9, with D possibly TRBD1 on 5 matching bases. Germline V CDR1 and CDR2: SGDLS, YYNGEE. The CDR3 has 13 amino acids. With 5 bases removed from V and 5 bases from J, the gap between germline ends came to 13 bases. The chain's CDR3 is CASRGRGETEAFF. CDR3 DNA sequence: TGTGCCAGCAGGGGACGGGGTGAGACTGAAGCTTTCTTT. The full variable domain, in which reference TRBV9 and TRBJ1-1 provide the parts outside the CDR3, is DSGVTQTPKHLITATGQRVTLRCSPRSGDLSVYWYQQSLDQGLQFLIQYYNGEERAKGNILERFSAQQFPDLHSELNLSSLELGDSALYFCASRGRGETEAFFGQGTRLTVV.

CDR3 region: CASSHRTGGEGSYTF. The CDR3 nucleotides are TGTGCCAGCAGCCATCGGACAGGGGGCGAAGGGAGCTACACCTTC. This sequence joins TRBV9 and TRBJ1-2; 11 nucleotides line up with TRBD1. Looked up from germline, CDR1 is SGDLS and CDR2 is YYNGEE. The CDR3 contains 15 residues. Trimming cost V 4 bases and J 9 bases; bases outside gene matches: 11.

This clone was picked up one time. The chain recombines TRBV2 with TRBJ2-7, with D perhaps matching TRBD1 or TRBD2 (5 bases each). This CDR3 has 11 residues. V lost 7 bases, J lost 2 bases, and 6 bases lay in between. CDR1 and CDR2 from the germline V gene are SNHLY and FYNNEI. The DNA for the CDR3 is TGTGCCAGCAAGGGACCCTACGAGCAGTACTTC. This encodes CASKGPYEQYF. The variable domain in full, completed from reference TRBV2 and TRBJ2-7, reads EPEVTQTPSHQVTQMGQEVILRCVPISNHLYFYWYRQILGQKVEFLVSFYNNEISEKSEIFDDQFSVERPDGSNFTLKIRSTKLEDSAMYFCASKGPYEQYFGPGTRLTVT.

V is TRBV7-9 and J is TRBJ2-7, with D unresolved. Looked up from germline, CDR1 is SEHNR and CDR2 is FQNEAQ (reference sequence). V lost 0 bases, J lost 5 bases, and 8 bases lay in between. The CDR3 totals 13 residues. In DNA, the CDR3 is TGTGCCAGCAGCTTAGCCCGGACCGACGAGCAGTACTTC. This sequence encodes CASSLARTDEQYF.

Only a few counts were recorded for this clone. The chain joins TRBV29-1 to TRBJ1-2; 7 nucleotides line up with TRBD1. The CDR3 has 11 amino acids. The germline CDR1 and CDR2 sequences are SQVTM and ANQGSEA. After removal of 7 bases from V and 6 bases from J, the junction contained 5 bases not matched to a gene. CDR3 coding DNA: TGCAGCGCCCGACAGGGAAATGGCTACACCTTC. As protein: CSARQGNGYTF.

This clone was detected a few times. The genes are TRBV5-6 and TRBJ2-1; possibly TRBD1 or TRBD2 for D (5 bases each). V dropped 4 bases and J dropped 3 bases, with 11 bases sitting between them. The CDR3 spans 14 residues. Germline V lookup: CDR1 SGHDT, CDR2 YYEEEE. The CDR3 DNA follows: TGTGCCAGCAGCCCGTGGGGGAGCTACAATGAGCAGTTCTTC. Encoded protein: CASSPWGSYNEQFF. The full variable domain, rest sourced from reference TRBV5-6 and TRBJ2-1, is DAGVTQSPTHLIKTRGQQVTLRCSPKSGHDTVSWYQQALGQGPQFIFQYYEEEERQRGNFPDRFSGHQFPNYSSELNVNALLLGDSALYLCASSPWGSYNEQFFGPGTRLTVL.

In DNA, the CDR3 is TGTGCCAGCAGCCCCGGGACAGGTCGCTACGAGCAGTACTTC. Its translation: CASSPGTGRYEQYF. The chain is built from TRBV9 and TRBJ2-7, with TRBD1 matching 8 bases. The CDR3 length is 14 residues. Trimming at V came to 4 bases and at J to 3 bases, leaving 6 bases not matched to a gene. From germline, CDR1 is SGDLS and CDR2 YYNGEE. The whole variable domain, remainder taken from reference TRBV9 and TRBJ2-7, is DSGVTQTPKHLITATGQRVTLRCSPRSGDLSVYWYQQSLDQGLQFLIQYYNGEERAKGNILERFSAQQFPDLHSELNLSSLELGDSALYFCASSPGTGRYEQYFGPGTRLTVT.

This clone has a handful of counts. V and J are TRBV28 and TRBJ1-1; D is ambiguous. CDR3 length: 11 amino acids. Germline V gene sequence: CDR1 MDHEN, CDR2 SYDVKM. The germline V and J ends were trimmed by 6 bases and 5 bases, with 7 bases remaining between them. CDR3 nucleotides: TGTGCCAGCAGCATCGGAACTGAAGCTTTCTTT. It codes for CASSIGTEAFF.

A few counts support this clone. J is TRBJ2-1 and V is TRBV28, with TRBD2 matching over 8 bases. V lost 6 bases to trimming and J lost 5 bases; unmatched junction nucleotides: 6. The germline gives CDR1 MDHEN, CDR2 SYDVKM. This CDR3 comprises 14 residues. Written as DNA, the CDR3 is TGTGCCAGCAGGAGCGGGGGCCAAGACAATGAGCAGTTCTTC. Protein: CASRSGGQDNEQFF.

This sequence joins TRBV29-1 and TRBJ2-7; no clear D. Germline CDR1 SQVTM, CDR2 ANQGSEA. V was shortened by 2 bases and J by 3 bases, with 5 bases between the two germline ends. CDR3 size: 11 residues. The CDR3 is CSVESGYEQYF. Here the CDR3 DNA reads TGCAGCGTTGAATCAGGCTACGAGCAGTACTTC.